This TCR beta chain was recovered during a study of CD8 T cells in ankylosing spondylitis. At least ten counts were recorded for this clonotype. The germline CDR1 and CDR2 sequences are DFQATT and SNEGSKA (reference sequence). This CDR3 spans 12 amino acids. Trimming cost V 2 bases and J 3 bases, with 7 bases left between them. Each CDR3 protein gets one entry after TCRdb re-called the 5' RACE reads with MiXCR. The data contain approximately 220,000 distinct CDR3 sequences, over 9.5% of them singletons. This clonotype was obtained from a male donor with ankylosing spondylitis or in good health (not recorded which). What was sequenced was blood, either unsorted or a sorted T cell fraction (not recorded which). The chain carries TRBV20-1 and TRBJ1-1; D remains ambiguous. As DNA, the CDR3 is TGCAGTGCTAGATCCGGGGACACTGAAGCTTTCTTT. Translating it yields CSARSGDTEAFF.